The 13 T cell receptor beta chains below were found in one sample sequenced in a study of cytomegalovirus exposure and HLA in healthy donors. TCRdb keeps only in-frame clones here, not all; method: immunoSEQ multiplex PCR. The sample lists tens of thousands of clones; 85% to 95% were seen once. Sequenced: PBMCs. These receptors all stem from a man aged 18 to 30 in good health and CMV-seronegative.

V is TRBV7-3 and J is TRBJ1-1; the match to TRBD1 covers 7 bases. The V segment lost 2 bases and the J segment 4 bases; nucleotides outside the gene matches: 1. The germline V gene has CDR1 SGHTA and CDR2 FQGTGA. The CDR3 is 13 amino acids. The CDR3 nucleotides read TGTGCCAGCAGCTTATCAGGGGGCACTGAAGCTTTCTTT. It specifies CASSLSGGTEAFF.

This chain links TRBV7-3 with TRBJ2-2; 12 bases line up with TRBD2. With 6 bases clipped from V and 8 bases from J, the junction kept 4 bases outside the gene matches. CDR3 length equals 14 residues. Germline V CDR1 and CDR2: SGHTA, FQGTGA. This chain's CDR3 is CASSSGLAGGELFF. The CDR3 nucleotides read TGTGCCAGCAGTAGTGGACTAGCGGGAGGGGAGCTGTTTTTT. Full variable domain (outside the CDR3, taken from reference TRBV7-3 and TRBJ2-2): GAGVSQTPSNKVTEKGKYVELRCDPISGHTALYWYRQSLGQGPEFLIYFQGTGAADDSGLPNDRFFAVRPEGSVSTLKIQRTERGDSAVYLCASSSGLAGGELFFGEGSRLTVL.

This chain connects TRBV27 to TRBJ1-4; the D gene is possibly TRBD1 (5 bases). The V gene lost 3 bases and the J gene lost 7 bases, with 15 bases spanning the gap. This CDR3 is built from 15 residues. Germline V lookup: CDR1 MNHEY, CDR2 SMNVEV (reference sequence). CDR3 region: CASSFVGGDGEKLFF. CDR3 nucleotide sequence: TGTGCCAGCAGTTTTGTGGGGGGGGACGGTGAAAAACTGTTTTTT.

This clone was picked up a small number of times. The V gene is TRBV27, the J gene TRBJ1-5; TRBD1 aligns across 9 bases. With 3 bases clipped from V and 4 bases from J, the junction kept 7 bases outside the gene matches. The germline gives CDR1 MNHEY, CDR2 SMNVEV (reference sequence). CDR3 length equals 16 residues. The CDR3 loop is CASSFSTGGANQPQHF. The CDR3 region has the DNA TGTGCCAGCAGTTTTTCGACAGGGGGGGCGAATCAGCCCCAGCATTTT.

This sequence joins TRBV19 and TRBJ2-7, with a tentative D call TRBD1 (6 bases). The germline V and J ends were trimmed by 6 bases and 6 bases, with 18 bases remaining between them. Germline V gives CDR1 LNHDA, CDR2 SQIVND (reference sequence). The CDR3 runs 14 residues. Here the CDR3 DNA reads TGTGCCAGTAGGGCCGGACAGAACCGCCTCGAGCAGTACTTC. Its protein product is CASRAGQNRLEQYF.

This chain connects TRBV19 to TRBJ1-5, with TRBD1 matching 7 bases. The CDR3 is 15 amino acids. J was trimmed by 6 bases and V by 7 bases; bases with no gene match: 12. Germline V gives CDR1 LNHDA, CDR2 SQIVND (reference sequence). CDR3 nucleotides: TGTGCCAGTACCCAACAGGGGCAGTCCGGTCAGCCCCAGCATTTT. This encodes CASTQQGQSGQPQHF.

This chain joins TRBV27 and TRBJ2-7; TRBD1 agrees at 9 bases. This CDR3 region has 17 residues. V lost 0 bases and J lost 1; bases outside the gene matches: 7. The germline V gene has CDR1 MNHEY and CDR2 SMNVEV (reference sequence). DNA of the CDR3: TGTGCCAGCAGTTTATCAGCGGAGGGGACAGGGTCCTACGAGCAGTACTTC. It translates to CASSLSAEGTGSYEQYF.

With respect to this clone: The sample carries other DNA sequences with the same CDR3. The V gene is TRBV6-1, the J gene TRBJ2-3; 16 nucleotides match TRBD2. Germline CDR1 is MNHNS and CDR2 is SASEGT. This CDR3 spans 15 amino acids. V dropped 6 bases and J dropped 6; count of bases not matched to a gene: 3. CDR3 in DNA: TGTGCCAGCAGCGGGACTAGCGGGGGGGCTGATACGCAGTATTTT. Its translation: CASSGTSGGADTQYF.

The gene calls are TRBV4-3 and TRBJ1-4; TRBD1 aligns across 8 bases. This CDR3 has 15 residues. The J segment lost 3 bases and the V segment lost 0 bases, leaving 0 bases of the junction unmatched. The germline V gene has CDR1 LGHNA and CDR2 YSLEER. In DNA form, the CDR3 reads TGCGCCAGCAGCCAAGACAGGGGGCCTAATGAAAAACTGTTTTTT. Translation gives CASSQDRGPNEKLFF.

This clone was found once. V is TRBV5-1 and J is TRBJ2-2; 11 bases map to TRBD1. In germline, CDR1 is SGHRS, CDR2 YFSETQ. V was clipped by 3 bases and J by 0 bases; unmatched bases: 7. This CDR3 is built from 18 residues. As DNA, the CDR3 is TGCGCCAGCAGCTCCGGACAGGGGGCGCCTACGAACACCGGGGAGCTGTTTTTT. Translation gives CASSSGQGAPTNTGELFF.

The chain carries TRBV7-8 and TRBJ1-2; D may be TRBD1 (5 bases). The CDR3 is 16 amino acids. Trimming took off 5 bases at V and 4 bases at J, with 20 bases between the two ends. The germline V gene encodes CDR1 SGHVS and CDR2 FQNEAQ. The CDR3 is CASSPSPRRGLYGYTF. CDR3 in DNA: TGTGCCAGCAGCCCTTCCCCGCGTAGGGGTCTCTATGGCTACACCTTC.

This clone was recorded once. The gene calls are TRBV7-2 and TRBJ2-1, with D unresolved. V lost 5 bases, J lost 4 bases, and 9 bases lay in between. CDR3 length: 13 residues. Germline V gene lookup returns CDR1 SGHTA and CDR2 FQGNSA. CDR3 amino acids: CASSPLKYNEQFF. The CDR3 DNA reads TGTGCCAGCAGCCCTCTAAAGTACAATGAGCAGTTCTTC. The full variable domain, completed using reference TRBV7-2 and TRBJ2-1, is GAGVSQSPSNKVTEKGKDVELRCDPISGHTALYWYRQSLGQGLEFLIYFQGNSAPDKSGLPSDRFSAERTGGSVSTLTIQRTQQEDSAVYLCASSPLKYNEQFFGPGTRLTVL.

In this sample, this clone turned up a few times. J is TRBJ2-1 and V is TRBV18; D is perhaps TRBD1 (5 bases). CDR3 size: 13 residues. V was pared by 1 base and J by 5 bases, with 6 bases between. Germline assignment: CDR1 KGHSH and CDR2 LQKENI. The CDR3 here is CASSPLRDNEQFF. The CDR3, as DNA: TGTGCCAGCTCACCACTCAGGGACAATGAGCAGTTCTTC.